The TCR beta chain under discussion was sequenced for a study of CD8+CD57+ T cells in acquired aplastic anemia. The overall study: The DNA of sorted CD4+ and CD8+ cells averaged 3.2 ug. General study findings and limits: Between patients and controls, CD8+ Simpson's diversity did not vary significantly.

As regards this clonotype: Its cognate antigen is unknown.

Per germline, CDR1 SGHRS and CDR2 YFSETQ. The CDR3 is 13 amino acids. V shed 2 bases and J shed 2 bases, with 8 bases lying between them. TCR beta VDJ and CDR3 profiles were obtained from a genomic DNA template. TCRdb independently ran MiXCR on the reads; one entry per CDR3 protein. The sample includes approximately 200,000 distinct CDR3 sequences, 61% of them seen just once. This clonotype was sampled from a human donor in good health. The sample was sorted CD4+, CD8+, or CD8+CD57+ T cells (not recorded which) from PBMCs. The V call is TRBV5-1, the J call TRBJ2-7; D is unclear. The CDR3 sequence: CASSFYGTYEQYF. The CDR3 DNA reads TGCGCCAGCAGCTTTTACGGAACCTACGAGCAGTACTTC. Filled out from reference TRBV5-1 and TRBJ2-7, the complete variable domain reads KAGVTQTPRYLIKTRGQQVTLSCSPISGHRSVSWYQQTPGQGLQFLFEYFSETQRNKGNFPGRFSGRQFSNSRSEMNVSTLELGDSALYLCASSFYGTYEQYFGPGTRLTVT.